Below, 9 T cell receptor beta chains from the same sample are listed, as sequenced in a study of early T cells in non-severe SARS-CoV-2 infection (dated by TCRdb to the early 2020s). Libraries were constructed by 5' RACE. TCRdb shows the sequencer as NextSeq 500. TCRdb trimmed public reads at Q25 via fastp, called clones via MiXCR and kept in-frame beta chains. Rows merge per CDR3 protein into single entries with the most common DNA and genes. Counted in this sample were just under 65,000 distinct CDR3 sequences; approximately 14% of them appeared once. The top ten clones comprise about 4.2% of the sample. Sequenced: whole blood. The receptors shown here come from an adult who was a healthcare worker with PCR-confirmed SARS-CoV-2 infection or an uninfected control (not recorded which).

This clonotype was found many times. This sequence joins TRBV19 and TRBJ2-3; 9 bases are shared with TRBD2. CDR3 size: 16 residues. CDR1 and CDR2 from the germline V gene are LNHDA and SQIVND (reference sequence). Unmatched junction bases numbered 5, after V lost 2 bases and J lost 2 bases. The CDR3 sequence: CASSIRLAGSTDTQYF. In DNA, the CDR3 is TGTGCCAGTAGTATACGGCTAGCGGGGTCCACAGATACGCAGTATTTT.

A few counts support this clonotype. The chain couples TRBV27 to TRBJ2-1; D remains unclear. V lost 2 bases and J 8 bases, leaving 13 bases between the germline ends. The CDR3 is made up of 14 amino acids. Germline CDR1 MNHEY, CDR2 SMNVEV (reference sequence). The CDR3 coding sequence is TGTGCCAGCAGTTTACTGACACCGTTGGATGAGCAGTTCTTC. Amino acids: CASSLLTPLDEQFF.

The CDR3 protein is CASSQGQVSYEQYF. CDR3 nucleotides: TGTGCCAGCAGCCAAGGACAGGTCTCCTACGAGCAGTACTTC. The J gene is TRBJ2-7, the V gene TRBV12-3 or TRBV12-4; 7 nucleotides agree with TRBD1. V shed 6 bases and J 0 bases; nucleotides not matched to a gene: 5. The CDR3 totals 14 residues.

J is TRBJ2-7 and V is TRBV3-1, with unresolved D. V lost 4 bases to trimming and J lost 2 bases, with 6 bases between them. Germline V CDR1 and CDR2: LGHDT, YNNKEL (reference sequence). The length of the CDR3 is 12 residues. CDR3 coding DNA: TGTGCCAGCAGCCTAACTACCTACGAGCAGTACTTC. It translates to CASSLTTYEQYF.

This clonotype came up a few times. The gene calls are TRBV5-4 and TRBJ2-2; D not resolved. CDR3 length: 13 residues. Germline CDR1 reads SGHNT; CDR2 reads YYREEE (reference sequence). V was shortened by 4 bases and J by 3 bases, with 7 bases between the two germline ends. DNA for the CDR3: TGTGCCAGCAGCCCACAGTACACCGGGGAGCTGTTTTTT. Translation gives CASSPQYTGELFF.

The V call is TRBV29-1, the J call TRBJ2-5; D uncertain. The germline V and J ends were trimmed by 8 bases and 4 bases, with 20 bases remaining between them. The V gene's germline CDR1 is SQVTM and CDR2 ANQGSEA. This CDR3 contains 14 residues. The CDR3 reads CSSDSHSTGETQYF. In DNA, the CDR3 is TGCAGCTCAGATAGCCACTCAACCGGAGAGACCCAGTACTTC. Full variable domain (outside the CDR3, taken from reference TRBV29-1 and TRBJ2-5): SAVISQKPSRDICQRGTSLTIQCQVDSQVTMMFWYRQQPGQSLTLIATANQGSEATYESGFVIDKFPISRPNLTFSTLTVSNMSPEDSSIYLCSSDSHSTGETQYFGPGTRLLVL.

This clonotype showed up just once. The genes are TRBV28 and TRBJ2-3; TRBD1 matches 7 bases. Germline assignment: CDR1 MDHEN and CDR2 SYDVKM. V was clipped by 3 bases and J by 6 bases; unmatched bases: 18. The CDR3 covers 18 residues. This CDR3 is CASSFPAAGGRSEDTQYF. The DNA of the CDR3 is TGTGCCAGCAGTTTCCCCGCGGCAGGGGGTAGGAGCGAGGATACGCAGTATTTT.

This clonotype appeared many times. The chain employs TRBV29-1 and TRBJ1-2, with 9 bases fitting TRBD1. The V gene end was trimmed by 7 bases and the J gene end by 5 bases; junction bases not matched to a gene: 8. This CDR3 region has 13 residues. The germline V gene has CDR1 SQVTM and CDR2 ANQGSEA. The CDR3 is CSGTTGGWYGYTF. CDR3 nucleotide sequence: TGCAGCGGGACGACAGGGGGTTGGTATGGCTACACCTTC.

The rearrangement links TRBV29-1 to TRBJ2-7, with TRBD1 identical over 9 bases. There are 14 residues in the CDR3. Germline V gene sequence: CDR1 SQVTM, CDR2 ANQGSEA. V shed 6 bases and J 3 bases; nucleotides not matched to a gene: 9. DNA for the CDR3: TGCAGCGTCCGGAGGCTGGGACAGGGCTACGAGCAGTACTTC. Translated: CSVRRLGQGYEQYF.